The next 20 T cell receptor beta chains were all read from a single sample in a study of Tregs in tolerant kidney transplant recipients. Profiled with immunoSEQ multiplex PCR; TCRdb holds only in-frame clones, not every one. This table has roughly 250,000 clones, about 80% appearing once. Input material: CD4+ T cells from blood. The source of these receptors is a human donor in good health.

The chain joins TRBV30 to TRBJ2-2; the D is unclear. This CDR3 region has 13 residues. Germline V gene lookup returns CDR1 GTSNPN and CDR2 SVGIG (reference sequence). V shed 2 bases and J shed 1 base, with 5 bases lying between them. The CDR3 sequence: CAWSPENTGELFF. CDR3 DNA: TGTGCCTGGAGTCCAGAGAACACCGGGGAGCTGTTTTTT.

The V and J genes are TRBV9 and TRBJ2-5; TRBD2 aligns across 14 bases. Germline assignment: CDR1 SGDLS and CDR2 YYNGEE. The J segment lost 1 base and the V segment lost 3 bases, leaving 5 bases of the junction unmatched. This CDR3 spans 17 amino acids. The DNA for the CDR3 is TGTGCCAGCAGCGCCTGGACTAGCGGGGGGATCCAAGAGACCCAGTACTTC. Amino acids: CASSAWTSGGIQETQYF.

This sequence joins TRBV18 and TRBJ2-1; D is uncertain. The germline CDR1 and CDR2 sequences are KGHSH and LQKENI. The CDR3 consists of 16 residues. Trimming cost V 1 base and J 6 bases, with 16 bases left between them. For the CDR3, the DNA is TGTGCCAGCTCACCACGGCTGGGTTCGGTGGCCAATGAGCAGTTCTTC. Amino acids: CASSPRLGSVANEQFF.

The chain uses TRBV25-1 and TRBJ2-1, with a possible D match to TRBD1 (5 bases). The CDR3 totals 15 residues. Germline V gene sequence: CDR1 MGHDK, CDR2 SYGVNS. With 6 bases removed from V and 0 bases from J, the gap between germline ends came to 12 bases. The CDR3 spells CASRGAGSSYNEQFF. For the CDR3, the DNA is TGTGCCAGCAGAGGGGCTGGTAGCTCCTACAATGAGCAGTTCTTC.

This clone occurred once. The genes are TRBV9 and TRBJ2-1, with 16 bases lining up with TRBD2. V shed 4 bases, J shed 9 bases, and the junction held 10 bases outside the gene matches. This CDR3 comprises 17 residues. CDR1 is SGDLS and CDR2 is YYNGEE in the germline V gene. CDR3 amino acids: CASSPTGLAGGGGEQFF. In DNA, the CDR3 is TGTGCCAGCAGCCCAACGGGACTAGCGGGAGGGGGAGGTGAGCAGTTCTTC.

The rearrangement uses TRBV18 and TRBJ1-5; the match to TRBD1 covers 7 bases. The CDR3 is 16 residues long. Germline CDR1 is KGHSH and CDR2 is LQKENI. The trim removed 5 bases at V and 1 base at J, leaving 8 bases unmatched. The CDR3 DNA follows: TGTGCCAGCTCATCCGGACAGGCCGGGAGCAATCAGCCCCAGCATTTT. The encoded protein is CASSSGQAGSNQPQHF.

V and J are TRBV5-4 and TRBJ2-7; 9 bases fit TRBD1. Germline CDR1 reads SGHNT; CDR2 reads YYREEE (reference sequence). This CDR3 is built from 16 residues. The V gene end was trimmed by 4 bases and the J gene end by 0 bases; junction bases not matched to a gene: 8. CDR3: CASSHRRDRASYEQYF. CDR3 bases: TGTGCCAGCAGCCATCGCCGGGACAGGGCCTCCTACGAGCAGTACTTC.

The chain joins TRBV5-1 to TRBJ2-3; TRBD2 matches 9 bases. The CDR3 consists of 16 residues. V shed 1 base and J 4 bases; nucleotides not matched to a gene: 7. Germline values: CDR1 SGHRS, CDR2 YFSETQ. The CDR3 is CASSLSSSGASDTQYF. For the CDR3, the DNA is TGCGCCAGCAGCTTGAGCTCTAGCGGGGCCTCAGATACGCAGTATTTT.

The chain employs TRBV18 and TRBJ1-5; tentative D call: TRBD1 (6 bases). V was shortened by 3 bases and J by 3 bases, with 12 bases between the two germline ends. The germline V gene has CDR1 KGHSH and CDR2 LQKENI. The CDR3 length is 15 residues. The CDR3 DNA follows: TGTGCCAGCTCACCCTCCGACAGGTTCAATCAGCCCCAGCATTTT. This gives the protein CASSPSDRFNQPQHF.

This rearrangement joins TRBV5-1 to TRBJ2-3, with D perhaps matching TRBD1 (6 bases). This CDR3 is 14 amino acids long. Germline V gene sequence: CDR1 SGHRS, CDR2 YFSETQ. V lost 4 bases to trimming and J lost 7 bases, with 16 bases between them. CDR3 nucleotide sequence: TGCGCCAGCAGCCTGGGGGCGTCCGGGAATACGCAGTATTTT. Its protein product is CASSLGASGNTQYF.

Worth noting for this clone: The junction does not match germline at one end; this may be a read error. The sample carries other DNA sequences with the same CDR3. The genes are TRBV2 and TRBJ1-3; D call uncertain. The CDR3 is 13 amino acids. Germline CDR1 and CDR2: SNHLY and FYNNEI. The CDR3 loop reads CASVWGSGNTIYF. CDR3 sequence (DNA): TGCGCCAGCGTCTGGGGATCTGGAAACACCATATATTTT. Full variable domain (remainder filled in from reference TRBV2 and TRBJ1-3): EPEVTQTPSHQVTQMGQEVILRCVPISNHLYFYWYRQILGQKVEFLVSFYNNEISEKSEIFDDQFSVERPDGSNFTLKIRSTKLEDSAMYFCASVWGSGNTIYFGEGSWLTVV.

The chain uses TRBV5-5 and TRBJ2-7; TRBD2 might be the D (5 bases). The CDR3 spans 14 residues. V lost 3 bases to trimming and J lost 3 bases, with 13 bases between them. CDR1 and CDR2 from the germline V gene are SGHKS and YYEKEE (reference sequence). Written as DNA, the CDR3 is TGTGCCAGCAGCTACGTCAGTGCGGGCTACGAGCAGTACTTC. Its translation: CASSYVSAGYEQYF.

The chain carries TRBV11-2 and TRBJ1-2; possible D gene TRBD1, 5 bases. The V gene's germline CDR1 is SGHAT and CDR2 FQNNGV. Trimming stripped 1 base from V and 4 bases from J, with 16 bases between. This CDR3 is built from 16 residues. The CDR3 spells CASSLVRVGRGYGYTF. DNA of the CDR3: TGTGCCAGCAGCTTAGTGAGAGTGGGTAGGGGCTATGGCTACACCTTC.

J is TRBJ1-1 and V is TRBV4-1; 7 bases are shared with TRBD1. Germline CDR1 MGHRA, CDR2 YSYEKL. The V segment lost 3 bases and the J segment 0 bases; nucleotides outside the gene matches: 4. The CDR3 extends over 15 amino acids. This chain's CDR3 is CASSQRQGMNTEAFF. As DNA, the CDR3 is TGCGCCAGCAGCCAGAGACAGGGAATGAACACTGAAGCTTTCTTT.

CDR3 bases: TGTGCCAGCACCAGGGGGACATCTGGAAACACCATATATTTT. Protein product: CASTRGTSGNTIYF. V usage is TRBV6-6 and J usage is TRBJ1-3; TRBD1 matches 7 bases. The V gene's germline CDR1 is MNHNY and CDR2 SVGAGI (reference sequence). The CDR3 contains 14 residues. V dropped 7 bases and J dropped 1; count of bases not matched to a gene: 4.

The V and J genes are TRBV7-3 and TRBJ1-1; 7 bases are shared with TRBD1. The J segment lost 3 bases and the V segment lost 5 bases, leaving 6 bases of the junction unmatched. CDR1 and CDR2 (germline): SGHTA, FQGTGA. The CDR3 is 14 residues long. CDR3 residues: CASSARQGDTEAFF. The CDR3 DNA reads as TGTGCCAGCAGCGCCCGACAGGGAGACACTGAAGCTTTCTTT.

The V gene is TRBV6-1, the J gene TRBJ2-1; D perhaps matches TRBD2 (7 bases). The germline V and J ends were trimmed by 4 bases and 6 bases, with 13 bases remaining between them. The CDR3 consists of 14 residues. Germline V gene data show CDR1 as MNHNS and CDR2 as SASEGT. As DNA, the CDR3 is TGTGCCAGCAGTGTGGGGGGGGACATCAATGAGCAGTTCTTC. It yields the protein CASSVGGDINEQFF.

This clone was seen more than once but under ten times. The chain links TRBV6-5 to TRBJ1-2; TRBD1 agrees at 7 bases. This CDR3 has 12 residues. J was trimmed by 6 bases and V by 6 bases; bases with no gene match: 4. Looked up from germline, CDR1 is MNHEY and CDR2 is SVGAGI. CDR3 protein: CASRQGSHGYTF. The CDR3 DNA reads TGTGCCAGCAGACAGGGGAGTCATGGCTACACCTTC.

This rearrangement joins TRBV25-1 to TRBJ1-2; no clear D gene. The V gene lost 4 bases and the J gene lost 7 bases, with 13 bases spanning the gap. The CDR3 contains 13 residues. CDR1 and CDR2 (germline): MGHDK, SYGVNS. CDR3 sequence: CASSGQERGGYTF. The CDR3 DNA sequence: TGTGCCAGCAGTGGGCAGGAGCGGGGTGGCTACACCTTC.

This chain joins TRBV12-5 and TRBJ1-5; 7 nucleotides agree with TRBD1. The J segment lost 4 bases and the V segment lost 6 bases, leaving 9 bases of the junction unmatched. Per germline, CDR1 LGHNT and CDR2 FRNRAP. The CDR3 is made up of 15 amino acids. CDR3 DNA: TGTGCTAGTGGAACCGGACAGGTTGAAAATCAGCCCCAGCATTTT. This encodes CASGTGQVENQPQHF.